The 18 T cell receptor beta chains below all came from one sample that was sequenced in a study of T cells in Graves' hyperthyroidism and ophthalmopathy. There were TCR beta CDR3 regions amplified from RNA transcripts. With the HTBI primer set, the TCR CDR3 went through a first round of RT-PCR. In TCRdb, the multiplex PCR reads were re-called with MiXCR into one record per CDR3 protein. This table has more than 350,000 distinct CDR3 sequences, more than 12% appearing once. The sequencing input was blood. Source of these receptors: a woman aged 25 to 39 with Graves' hyperthyroidism.

This clonotype showed up many times. DNA of the CDR3: TGTGCCAGCAGTAACGGGATCTATGGCTACACCTTC. This sequence encodes CASSNGIYGYTF. The chain employs TRBV28 and TRBJ1-2; no firm D call. Trimming took 5 bases from V and 4 from J, leaving 8 bases between them. Per the germline V gene, CDR1 is MDHEN and CDR2 is SYDVKM. This CDR3 is 12 amino acids long.

This clonotype was recorded many times. The chain has TRBV7-2 and TRBJ2-3, with D possibly being TRBD1 (6 bases). Germline assignment: CDR1 SGHTA and CDR2 FQGNSA. This CDR3 has 17 residues. The ends were cut back, 1 base at V and 0 bases at J, with 14 bases in the middle. CDR3 in DNA: TGTGCCAGCAGCTTAGGTCTCCAGGGGCCTAGCACAGATACGCAGTATTTT. Translation: CASSLGLQGPSTDTQYF.

There are many counts of this clonotype. The chain joins TRBV30 to TRBJ1-1; D is unresolved. Trimming removed 0 bases at V and 1 base at J, with 6 bases between. The CDR3 is made up of 13 amino acids. Germline lookup yields CDR1 GTSNPN and CDR2 SVGIG (reference sequence). CDR3 in DNA: TGTGCCTGGAGTGTTGCAGGGAACACTGAAGCTTTCTTT. This translates into CAWSVAGNTEAFF.

This clonotype has only a few counts. The V and J genes are TRBV9 and TRBJ2-7, with D perhaps given as TRBD1 or TRBD2 (5 bases each). The length of the CDR3 is 14 residues. The germline V and J ends were trimmed by 4 bases and 4 bases, with 15 bases remaining between them. Germline V gives CDR1 SGDLS, CDR2 YYNGEE. The DNA of the CDR3 is TGTGCCAGCAGCTCATCCGGGACGGTTTACGAGCAGTACTTC. This encodes CASSSSGTVYEQYF.

The chain carries TRBV2 and TRBJ2-3; TRBD2 matches at 15 bases. This CDR3 region has 17 residues. The germline V gene encodes CDR1 SNHLY and CDR2 FYNNEI. V dropped 5 bases and J dropped 3; count of bases not matched to a gene: 6. CDR3 residues: CASSPRTSGRGTDTQYF. As DNA, the CDR3 is TGTGCCAGCAGTCCTAGGACTAGCGGGAGGGGGACAGATACGCAGTATTTT.

The CDR3 here is CASSFRSYDTQYF. CDR3 nucleotides: TGTGCCAGCAGCTTCAGGAGCTACGATACGCAGTATTTT. The rearrangement links TRBV13 to TRBJ2-3; D not certain. Germline values: CDR1 PRHDT, CDR2 FYEKMQ (reference sequence). V was clipped by 3 bases and J by 6 bases, with 10 bases between them. The CDR3 has 13 residues.

CDR3 in amino acids: CASSGGASGSGANVLTF. The CDR3 DNA is TGTGCCAGCTCCGGGGGCGCTAGCGGCTCTGGGGCCAACGTCCTGACTTTC. The J gene is TRBJ2-6, the V gene TRBV14; TRBD2 might be the D (7 bases). The V end lost 8 bases, the J end lost 0 bases, and 17 bases lay between the germline ends. CDR3 length equals 17 residues. CDR1 is SGHDN, CDR2 FVKESK, per germline.

The chain carries TRBV6-1 and TRBJ2-3, with TRBD2 matching over 8 bases. Trimming took 5 bases from V and 0 from J; bases not matched to a gene: 7. Looked up from germline, CDR1 is MNHNS and CDR2 is SASEGT. This CDR3 has 16 residues. The CDR3 reads CASSPRSGRSTDTQYF. CDR3 in DNA: TGTGCCAGCAGTCCCCGGAGCGGGAGAAGCACAGATACGCAGTATTTT.

This clonotype was seen a few times. This chain uses TRBV3-1 with TRBJ2-7, with D possibly called TRBD1 or TRBD2 (5 bases each). There are 15 residues in the CDR3. The V end lost 6 bases, the J end lost 0 bases, and 15 bases lay between the germline ends. Germline loops: CDR1 LGHDT, CDR2 YNNKEL (reference sequence). The CDR3 region has the DNA TGTGCCAGCAGTCCCGGGGCCTACAGCTCCTACGAGCAGTACTTC. It yields the protein CASSPGAYSSYEQYF.

This clonotype showed up many times. The chain joins TRBV28 to TRBJ2-3, with TRBD1 matching 10 bases. Looked up from germline, CDR1 is MDHEN and CDR2 is SYDVKM. This CDR3 spans 15 amino acids. Trimming at V came to 6 bases and at J to 3 bases, leaving 6 bases not matched to a gene. Written as DNA, the CDR3 is TGTGCCAGCAGCCTGACAGGGGGCGGAACAGATACGCAGTATTTT. Protein product: CASSLTGGGTDTQYF.

This clonotype was recorded many times. The rearrangement joins TRBV6-1 to TRBJ2-2, with unresolved D. Trimming shortened V by 6 bases and J by 6 bases, and 5 bases separated the two germline ends. Germline V gives CDR1 MNHNS, CDR2 SASEGT. There are 11 residues in the CDR3. The CDR3 DNA sequence: TGTGCCAGCAGCGGACCCGGGGAGCTGTTTTTT. Translating it yields CASSGPGELFF.

In its sample, this clonotype was seen many times. The chain employs TRBV5-1 and TRBJ2-7, with 10 positions matching TRBD2. Trimming at V came to 3 bases and at J to 3 bases, leaving 6 bases not matched to a gene. Germline V gives CDR1 SGHRS, CDR2 YFSETQ. The CDR3 sequence is 15 residues long. CDR3 region: CASSSPSGRGYEQYF. Written as DNA, the CDR3 is TGCGCCAGCAGCTCCCCTAGCGGGAGAGGCTACGAGCAGTACTTC.

This clonotype was seen ten or more times. The chain uses TRBV12-3 or TRBV12-4 and TRBJ2-7; D perhaps matches TRBD1 (8 bases). V was shortened by 6 bases and J by 3 bases, with 15 bases between the two germline ends. CDR3 size: 14 residues. As DNA, the CDR3 is TGTGCCAGCAGAACGACAGGGGAGGGCTACGAGCAGTACTTC. It yields the protein CASRTTGEGYEQYF.

This clonotype was recorded at least ten times. The J gene is TRBJ2-7, the V gene TRBV2; the D is unclear. Trimming pared 7 bases from V and 4 bases from J, leaving 14 bases between. Germline V gene sequence: CDR1 SNHLY, CDR2 FYNNEI. CDR3 length equals 13 residues. CDR3 in DNA: TGTGCCAGCACTGGACGGATAACTTACGAGCAGTACTTC. Encoded protein: CASTGRITYEQYF.

This chain links TRBV5-6 with TRBJ2-3; D is uncertain. V was cut by 7 bases and J by 2 bases, with 17 bases left in between. The CDR3 spans 15 residues. Per germline, CDR1 SGHDT and CDR2 YYEEEE. CDR3 DNA: TGTGCCAGCGGGGAAACCGGGTCAGTCACAGATACGCAGTATTTT. It yields the protein CASGETGSVTDTQYF.

In DNA, the CDR3 is TGCAGTGCTAGAGAGCTGACGCGGAGGACCGAGACCCAGTACTTC. It translates to CSARELTRRTETQYF. V is TRBV20-1 and J is TRBJ2-5; a weak D match, TRBD2 (5 bases). The CDR3 covers 15 residues. The V gene lost 0 bases and the J gene lost 5 bases, with 16 bases spanning the gap. Germline V CDR1 and CDR2: DFQATT, SNEGSKA (reference sequence).

This chain uses TRBV6-9 with TRBJ2-1, with 10 nucleotides matching TRBD2. Trimming cost V 3 bases and J 4 bases; bases outside gene matches: 6. Germline CDR1 reads MNHGY; CDR2 reads SVAAGI. The CDR3 is 16 amino acids. CDR3 region: CASSYMTSGLYNEQFF. CDR3 bases: TGTGCCAGCAGTTACATGACTAGCGGGTTGTACAATGAGCAGTTCTTC.

The chain recombines TRBV20-1 with TRBJ2-7; 10 bases line up with TRBD2. V lost 0 bases and J lost 9; bases outside the gene matches: 14. Germline V gene sequence: CDR1 DFQATT, CDR2 SNEGSKA (reference sequence). The CDR3 runs 16 residues. The CDR3 DNA reads TGCAGTGCTAGAGATCTGACTAGCGGGTGGGGGGCCGGGCAGTACTTC. Its protein product is CSARDLTSGWGAGQYF.